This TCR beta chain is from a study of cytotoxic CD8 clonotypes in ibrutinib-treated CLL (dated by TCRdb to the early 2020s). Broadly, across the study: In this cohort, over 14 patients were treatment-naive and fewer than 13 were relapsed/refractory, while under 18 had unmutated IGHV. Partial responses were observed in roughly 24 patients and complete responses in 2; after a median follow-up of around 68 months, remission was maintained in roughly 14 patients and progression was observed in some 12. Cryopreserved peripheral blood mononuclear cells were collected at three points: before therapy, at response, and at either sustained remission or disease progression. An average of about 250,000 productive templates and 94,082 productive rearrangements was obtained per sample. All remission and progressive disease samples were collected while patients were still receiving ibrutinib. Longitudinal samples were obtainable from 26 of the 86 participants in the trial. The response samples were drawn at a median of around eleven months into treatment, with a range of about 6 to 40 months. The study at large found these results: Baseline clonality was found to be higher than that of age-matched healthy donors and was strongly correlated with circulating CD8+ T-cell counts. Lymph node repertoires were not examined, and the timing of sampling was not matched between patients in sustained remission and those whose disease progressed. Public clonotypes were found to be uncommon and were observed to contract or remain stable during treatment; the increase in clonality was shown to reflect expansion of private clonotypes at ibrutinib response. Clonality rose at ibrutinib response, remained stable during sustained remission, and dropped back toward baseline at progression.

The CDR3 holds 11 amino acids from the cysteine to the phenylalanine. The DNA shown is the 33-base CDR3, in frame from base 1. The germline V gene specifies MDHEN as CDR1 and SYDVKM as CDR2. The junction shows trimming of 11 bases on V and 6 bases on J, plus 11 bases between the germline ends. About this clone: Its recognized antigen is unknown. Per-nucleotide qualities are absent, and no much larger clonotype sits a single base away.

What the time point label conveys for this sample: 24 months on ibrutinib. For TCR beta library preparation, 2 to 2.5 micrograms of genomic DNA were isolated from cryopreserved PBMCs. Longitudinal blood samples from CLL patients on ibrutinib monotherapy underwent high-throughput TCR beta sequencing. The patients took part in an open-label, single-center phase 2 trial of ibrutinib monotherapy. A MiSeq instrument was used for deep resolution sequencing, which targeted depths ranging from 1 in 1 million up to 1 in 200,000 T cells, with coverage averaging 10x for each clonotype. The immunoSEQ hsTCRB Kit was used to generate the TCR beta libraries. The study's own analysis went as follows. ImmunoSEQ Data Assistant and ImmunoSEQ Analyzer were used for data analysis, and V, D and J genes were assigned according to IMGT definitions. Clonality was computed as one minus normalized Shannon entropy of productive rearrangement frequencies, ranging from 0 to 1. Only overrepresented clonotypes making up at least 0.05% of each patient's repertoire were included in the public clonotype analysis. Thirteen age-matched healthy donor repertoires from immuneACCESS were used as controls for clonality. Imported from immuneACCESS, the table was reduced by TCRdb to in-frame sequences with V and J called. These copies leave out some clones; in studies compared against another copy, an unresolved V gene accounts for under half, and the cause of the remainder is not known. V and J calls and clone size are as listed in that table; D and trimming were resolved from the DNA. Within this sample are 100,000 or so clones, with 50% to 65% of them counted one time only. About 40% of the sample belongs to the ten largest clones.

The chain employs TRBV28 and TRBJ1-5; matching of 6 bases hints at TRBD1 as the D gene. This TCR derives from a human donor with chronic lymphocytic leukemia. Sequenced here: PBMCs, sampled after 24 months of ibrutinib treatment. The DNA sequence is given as TGTGCCGCCGGAGGGGGTCAGCCCCAGCATTTT. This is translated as CAAGGGQPQHF.